A single sample is the source of the 13 T cell receptor beta chains below, sequenced in a study of siplizumab effects on memory and regulatory T cells. Measured with immunoSEQ multiplex PCR; TCRdb has only the in-frame clones, and not every one. The sample consists of around 26,000 clones, 84% of them appearing once. The sample comprised memory CD4+ T cells sorted from blood. These TCRs come from a human donor in good health.

The chain couples TRBV18 to TRBJ1-3, with D possibly matching TRBD1 (5 bases). The CDR3 consists of 15 residues. Trimming stripped 3 bases from V and 0 bases from J, with 9 bases between. From germline, CDR1 is KGHSH and CDR2 LQKENI. DNA of the CDR3: TGTGCCAGCTCACCGCAGGGAGCCTCTGGAAACACCATATATTTT. Its translation: CASSPQGASGNTIYF.

J is TRBJ2-3 and V is TRBV29-1, with 8 bases aligning to TRBD2. The germline V gene encodes CDR1 SQVTM and CDR2 ANQGSEA. The CDR3 is made up of 15 amino acids. Germline trimming cut 7 bases from V and 1 base from J; bases unmatched to any gene: 10. The CDR3 region is CSGSERETGTDTQYF. The CDR3 nucleotides are TGCAGCGGTTCGGAGCGGGAGACGGGCACAGATACGCAGTATTTT.

The rearrangement links TRBV9 to TRBJ1-2, with TRBD1 matching over 10 bases. V gave up 3 bases and J gave up 4 bases; unmatched junction bases: 6. CDR1 and CDR2 from the germline V gene are SGDLS and YYNGEE. The CDR3 contains 15 residues. DNA for the CDR3: TGTGCCAGCAGCGATCGACAGGGGGCCTCCTATGGCTACACCTTC. This translates into CASSDRQGASYGYTF.

The V gene is TRBV6-5, the J gene TRBJ2-2; D gene ambiguous. Trimming removed 5 bases from V and 7 bases from J, with 14 bases in between. Per the germline V gene, CDR1 is MNHEY and CDR2 is SVGAGI. The CDR3 is made up of 14 amino acids. The CDR3 is CASSQTAVVGELFF. For the CDR3, the DNA is TGTGCCAGCAGTCAGACGGCAGTGGTCGGGGAGCTGTTTTTT.

The chain uses TRBV30 and TRBJ2-7, with D possibly matching TRBD2 (5 bases). The CDR3 contains 12 residues. The germline V gene encodes CDR1 GTSNPN and CDR2 SVGIG (reference sequence). Deletions cut 2 bases from V and 7 bases from J, with 12 bases between. Written as DNA, the CDR3 is TGTGCCTGGAGTCCGGCGTCGGGGGAGCAGTACTTC. Protein: CAWSPASGEQYF.

The V call is TRBV5-4, the J call TRBJ2-2, with a possible D match to TRBD2 (5 bases). V was cut by 6 bases and J by 7 bases, with 13 bases left in between. The length of the CDR3 is 13 residues. Germline values: CDR1 SGHNT, CDR2 YYREEE (reference sequence). Here the CDR3 DNA reads TGTGCCAGCAACGAGCCGGGGATCGGGGAGCTGTTTTTT. Its translation is CASNEPGIGELFF.

This clone is a singleton in its sample. The V gene is TRBV19, the J gene TRBJ2-7, with D maybe TRBD2 (5 bases). The CDR3 is 14 residues long. CDR1 and CDR2 (germline): LNHDA, SQIVND (reference sequence). V shed 7 bases and J shed 0 bases, with 13 bases lying between them. CDR3 sequence reads: CASKSRGSSYEQYF. CDR3 coding DNA: TGTGCCAGTAAAAGCCGGGGAAGCTCCTACGAGCAGTACTTC.

The J gene is TRBJ2-3, the V gene TRBV16; D remains ambiguous. The V end was cut by 4 bases, the J end by 0 bases, with 2 bases between. Germline V gives CDR1 KGHSY, CDR2 FQNENV. The CDR3 has 12 residues. CDR3 region: CASSPSTDTQYF. The DNA for the CDR3 is TGTGCCAGCAGCCCTAGCACAGATACGCAGTATTTT.

This clone was seen once. This chain joins TRBV6-4 and TRBJ2-5; D unresolved. Germline CDR1 reads MRHNA; CDR2 reads SNTAGT. Trimming removed 2 bases at V and 3 bases at J, with 10 bases between. The CDR3 contains 14 residues. The CDR3 is CASSDGRIKETQYF. CDR3 DNA: TGTGCCAGCAGTGACGGGCGAATCAAAGAGACCCAGTACTTC.

This clone was seen more than once but under ten times. This chain uses TRBV4-2 with TRBJ2-7; D remains unclear. The CDR3 spans 15 residues. Germline lookup yields CDR1 LGHNA and CDR2 YNFKEQ. The V end lost 0 bases, the J end lost 6 bases, and 15 bases lay between the germline ends. The CDR3 region has the DNA TGTGCCAGCAGCCAAGATGTAGCTAGAGTCACCGAGCAGTACTTC. Translated: CASSQDVARVTEQYF.

In its sample, this clone was seen once. The chain links TRBV19 to TRBJ2-7, with TRBD2 matching 12 bases. The CDR3 covers 17 residues. V lost 3 bases and J lost 5; bases outside the gene matches: 11. CDR1 is LNHDA, CDR2 SQIVND, per germline (reference sequence). The CDR3 sequence is CASSMRLAGGPIHEQYF. In nucleotides, the CDR3 is TGTGCCAGTAGTATGAGGCTAGCGGGAGGGCCTATTCACGAGCAGTACTTC. Full variable domain (missing parts from reference TRBV19 and TRBJ2-7): DGGITQSPKYLFRKEGQNVTLSCEQNLNHDAMYWYRQDPGQGLRLIYYSQIVNDFQKGDIAEGYSVSREKKESFPLTVTSAQKNPTAFYLCASSMRLAGGPIHEQYFGPGTRLTVT.

The rearrangement joins TRBV10-3 to TRBJ1-1; D not certain. Germline assignment: CDR1 ENHRY and CDR2 SYGVKD. V shed 6 bases and J shed 4 bases, with 6 bases lying between them. The CDR3 has 11 residues. CDR3 DNA sequence: TGTGCCATCAGCCCTGGCACTGAAGCTTTCTTT. The encoded protein is CAISPGTEAFF.

The chain combines TRBV11-3 with TRBJ2-3, with TRBD1 identical over 7 bases. The CDR3 is made up of 14 amino acids. Trimming at V came to 4 bases and at J to 6 bases, leaving 7 bases not matched to a gene. Germline CDR1 SGHNT, CDR2 YENEEA. The CDR3 DNA follows: TGTGCCAGCAGCTACCGACAGGGTTCCGATACGCAGTATTTT. Protein product: CASSYRQGSDTQYF.